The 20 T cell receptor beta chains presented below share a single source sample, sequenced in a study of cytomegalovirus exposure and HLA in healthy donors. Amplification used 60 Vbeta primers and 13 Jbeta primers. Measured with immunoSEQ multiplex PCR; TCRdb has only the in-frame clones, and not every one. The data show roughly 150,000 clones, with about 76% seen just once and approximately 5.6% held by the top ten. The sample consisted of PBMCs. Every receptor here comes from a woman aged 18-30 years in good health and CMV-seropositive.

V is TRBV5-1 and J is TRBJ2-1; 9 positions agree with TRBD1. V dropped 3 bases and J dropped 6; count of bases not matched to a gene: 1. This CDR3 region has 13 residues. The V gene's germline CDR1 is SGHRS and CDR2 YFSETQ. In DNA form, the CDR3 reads TGCGCCAGCAGCTCGGGACAGGGCAATGAGCAGTTCTTC. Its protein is CASSSGQGNEQFF.

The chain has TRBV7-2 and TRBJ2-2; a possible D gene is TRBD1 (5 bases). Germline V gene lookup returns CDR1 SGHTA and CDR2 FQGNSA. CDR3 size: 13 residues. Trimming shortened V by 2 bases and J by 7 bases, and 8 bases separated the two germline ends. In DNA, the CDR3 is TGTGCCAGCAGCTTAATTAGGGGCGGGGAGCTGTTTTTT. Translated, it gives CASSLIRGGELFF.

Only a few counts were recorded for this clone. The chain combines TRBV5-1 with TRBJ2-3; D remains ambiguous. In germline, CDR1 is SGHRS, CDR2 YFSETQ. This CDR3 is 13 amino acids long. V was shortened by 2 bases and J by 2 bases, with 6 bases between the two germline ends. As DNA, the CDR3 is TGCGCCAGCAGCTTACTCCTCACAGATACGCAGTATTTT. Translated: CASSLLLTDTQYF.

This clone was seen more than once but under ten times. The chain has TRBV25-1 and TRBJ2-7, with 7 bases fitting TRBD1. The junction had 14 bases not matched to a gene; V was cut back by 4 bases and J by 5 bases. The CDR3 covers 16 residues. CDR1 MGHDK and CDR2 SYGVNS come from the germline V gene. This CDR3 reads CASSAKQATGANEQYF. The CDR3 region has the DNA TGTGCCAGCAGTGCAAAACAGGCTACAGGGGCTAACGAGCAGTACTTC.

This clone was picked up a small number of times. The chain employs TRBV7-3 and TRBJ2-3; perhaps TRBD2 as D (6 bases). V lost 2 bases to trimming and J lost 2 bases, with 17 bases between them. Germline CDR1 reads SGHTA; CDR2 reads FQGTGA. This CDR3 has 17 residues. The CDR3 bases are TGTGCCAGCAGCTTAGACTCGAGCGGGCCTTCCACAGATACGCAGTATTTT. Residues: CASSLDSSGPSTDTQYF.

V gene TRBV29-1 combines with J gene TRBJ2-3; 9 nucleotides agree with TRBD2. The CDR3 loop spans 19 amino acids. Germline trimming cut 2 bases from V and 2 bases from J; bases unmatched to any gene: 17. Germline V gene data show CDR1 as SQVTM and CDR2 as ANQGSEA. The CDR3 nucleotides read TGCAGCGTTGAAATTGGTAGAGCGGGGGGCCGGGTTGTCACAGATACGCAGTATTTT. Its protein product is CSVEIGRAGGRVVTDTQYF.

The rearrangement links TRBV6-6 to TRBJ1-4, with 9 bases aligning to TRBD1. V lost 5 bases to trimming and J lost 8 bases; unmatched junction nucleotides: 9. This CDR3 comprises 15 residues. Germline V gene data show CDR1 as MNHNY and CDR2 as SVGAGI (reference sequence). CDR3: CASSTQQGAGEKLFF. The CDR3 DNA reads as TGTGCCAGCAGTACCCAACAGGGGGCGGGCGAAAAACTGTTTTTT.

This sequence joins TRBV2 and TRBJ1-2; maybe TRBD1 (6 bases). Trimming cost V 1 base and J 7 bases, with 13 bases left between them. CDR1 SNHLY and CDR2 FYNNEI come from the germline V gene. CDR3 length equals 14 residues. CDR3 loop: CASSEEQGIGGYTF. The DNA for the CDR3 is TGTGCCAGCAGTGAAGAACAGGGAATCGGTGGCTACACCTTC.

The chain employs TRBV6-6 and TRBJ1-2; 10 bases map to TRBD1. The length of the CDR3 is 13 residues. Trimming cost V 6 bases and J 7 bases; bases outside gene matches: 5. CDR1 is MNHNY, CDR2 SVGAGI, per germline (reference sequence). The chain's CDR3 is CASSPTGGSGYTF. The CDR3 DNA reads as TGTGCCAGCAGCCCGACAGGGGGCAGTGGCTACACCTTC.

The CDR3 DNA reads TGTGCCAGCAGCAAAGACTGGGACACTCACACCGGGGAGCTGTTTTTT. Its translation: CASSKDWDTHTGELFF. This chain connects TRBV21-1 to TRBJ2-2; the D call TRBD1 from the table was never checked on the DNA. TRBV21-1 has pseudogene status. There are 16 residues in the CDR3.

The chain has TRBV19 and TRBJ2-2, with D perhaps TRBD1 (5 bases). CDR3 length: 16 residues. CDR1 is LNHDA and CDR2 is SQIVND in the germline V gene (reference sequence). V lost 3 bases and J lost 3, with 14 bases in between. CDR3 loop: CASSIAAGSDTGELFF. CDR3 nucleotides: TGTGCCAGTAGTATCGCCGCAGGGTCGGACACCGGGGAGCTGTTTTTT.

The CDR3 DNA sequence: TGTGCCAGCAGTTTAAGGGACAGGGGGCGGGGAGCTTTCTTT. Its protein is CASSLRDRGRGAFF. The chain combines TRBV28 with TRBJ1-1, with 12 bases aligning to TRBD1. The CDR3 length is 14 residues. Germline V gene data show CDR1 as MDHEN and CDR2 as SYDVKM. Trimming removed 2 bases from V and 10 bases from J; junction bases left unmatched: 5.

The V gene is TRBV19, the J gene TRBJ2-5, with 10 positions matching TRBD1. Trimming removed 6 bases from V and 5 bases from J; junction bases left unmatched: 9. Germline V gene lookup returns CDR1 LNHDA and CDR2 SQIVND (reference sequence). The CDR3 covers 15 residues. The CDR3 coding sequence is TGTGCCAGTAGCCCCTTGACAGGGGGCGTGGAGACCCAGTACTTC. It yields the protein CASSPLTGGVETQYF.

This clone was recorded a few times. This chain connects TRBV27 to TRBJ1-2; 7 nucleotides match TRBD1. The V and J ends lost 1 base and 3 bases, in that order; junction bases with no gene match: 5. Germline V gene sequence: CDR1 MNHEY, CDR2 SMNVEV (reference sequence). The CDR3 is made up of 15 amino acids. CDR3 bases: TGTGCCAGCAGTTTATTATCCGGGACAGACTATGGCTACACCTTC. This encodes CASSLLSGTDYGYTF.

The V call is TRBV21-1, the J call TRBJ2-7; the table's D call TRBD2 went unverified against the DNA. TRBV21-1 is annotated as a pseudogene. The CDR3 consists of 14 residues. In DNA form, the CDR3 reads TGTGCCAGCAGCAGACGGGAAAGCTCCTACGAGCAGTACTTC. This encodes CASSRRESSYEQYF.

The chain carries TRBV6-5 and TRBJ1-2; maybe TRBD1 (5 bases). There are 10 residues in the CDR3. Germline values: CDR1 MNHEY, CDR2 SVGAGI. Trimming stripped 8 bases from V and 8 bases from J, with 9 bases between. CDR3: CASWEGGYTF. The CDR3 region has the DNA TGTGCCAGCTGGGAGGGGGGCTACACCTTC.

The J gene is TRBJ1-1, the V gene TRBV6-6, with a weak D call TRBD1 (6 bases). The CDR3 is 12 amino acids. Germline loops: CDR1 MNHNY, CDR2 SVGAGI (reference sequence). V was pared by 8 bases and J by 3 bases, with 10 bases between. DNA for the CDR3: TGTGCCAGCCAAGAGGGGGACACTGAAGCTTTCTTT. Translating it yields CASQEGDTEAFF.

CDR3 in DNA: TGTGCCAGCAGCCCCTCCCTACAGGGACTAGGCGGCTACACCTTC. It is translated as CASSPSLQGLGGYTF. The gene calls are TRBV7-9 and TRBJ1-2, with a weak D call TRBD1 (6 bases). The germline CDR1 and CDR2 sequences are SEHNR and FQNEAQ (reference sequence). V lost 5 bases and J 8 bases, leaving 21 bases between the germline ends. CDR3 length: 15 amino acids.

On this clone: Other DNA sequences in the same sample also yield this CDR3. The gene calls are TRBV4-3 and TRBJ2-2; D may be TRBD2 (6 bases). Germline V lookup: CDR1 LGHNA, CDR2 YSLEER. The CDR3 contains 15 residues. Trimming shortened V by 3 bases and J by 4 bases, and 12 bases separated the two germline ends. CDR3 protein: CASSQYGGTTGELFF. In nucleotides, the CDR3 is TGCGCCAGCAGCCAGTACGGGGGAACCACCGGGGAGCTGTTTTTT.

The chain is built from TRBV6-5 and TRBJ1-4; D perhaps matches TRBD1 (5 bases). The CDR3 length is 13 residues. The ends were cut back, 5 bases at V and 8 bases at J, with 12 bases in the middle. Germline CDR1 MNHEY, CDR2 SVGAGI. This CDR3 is CASSLGGGEKLFF. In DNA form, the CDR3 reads TGTGCCAGCAGTCTCGGGGGAGGAGAAAAACTGTTTTTT.